This T cell receptor beta chain was sequenced during a study of cytomegalovirus exposure and HLA in healthy donors. Overall study findings and caveats: Around 160 TCR beta chains were listed as cytomegalovirus-associated.

This CDR3 contains 14 residues. Germline V CDR1 and CDR2: SQVTM, ANQGSEA. V lost 3 bases to trimming and J lost 4 bases; unmatched junction nucleotides: 2. This clone was picked up one time. Antigen: not known. Here immunoSEQ multiplex PCR was the method, and the copy in TCRdb shows in-frame clones only, minus some. The sample has nearly 110,000 clones, about 88% seen once; the top ten hold 1.5% to 2%. The rearrangement joins TRBV29-1 to TRBJ2-3; 12 bases match TRBD2. Sample: PBMCs. This clonotype originated in a young woman in good health and CMV-seropositive. CDR3 DNA sequence: TGCAGCGTTGATTCTAGCGGGGGGGCAGATACGCAGTATTTT. This sequence encodes CSVDSSGGADTQYF.